The following is a TCR beta chain sequence with its context. The antigen is undetermined. Peripheral blood and lesional scalp punch biopsies were taken from alopecia areata patients. These data come from a study of CD8+ T cells in alopecia areata. Study-wide background: The duration of tofacitinib was 6 to 18 months, with 6 months off drug afterward. Whole-study results and caveats: Alphabeta T cells residing in normal skin are also sequenced in scalp samples. Especially in alopecia totalis/universalis, lesional scalp showed greater clonality than normal scalp did.

After isolation, RNA underwent reverse transcription to generate cDNA as the sequencing template. The table came from immunoSEQ multiplex PCR; TCRdb's copy has only in-frame clones and leaves some out. The table lists 45,000 to 70,000 clones, approximately 96% of them singletons. This CDR3 comprises 12 residues. Germline V CDR1 and CDR2: SQVTM, ANQGSEA. V was pared by 4 bases and J by 4 bases, with 8 bases between. The receptor's source is a human donor with alopecia areata. The J gene is TRBJ1-3, the V gene TRBV29-1, with D tentatively TRBD1 (5 bases). The sequences come from CD8+ T cells sorted from blood, collected at week 0. CDR3 sequence: CSVVRGGNTIYF. Written as DNA, the CDR3 is TGCAGCGTTGTACGGGGCGGAAACACCATATATTTT.